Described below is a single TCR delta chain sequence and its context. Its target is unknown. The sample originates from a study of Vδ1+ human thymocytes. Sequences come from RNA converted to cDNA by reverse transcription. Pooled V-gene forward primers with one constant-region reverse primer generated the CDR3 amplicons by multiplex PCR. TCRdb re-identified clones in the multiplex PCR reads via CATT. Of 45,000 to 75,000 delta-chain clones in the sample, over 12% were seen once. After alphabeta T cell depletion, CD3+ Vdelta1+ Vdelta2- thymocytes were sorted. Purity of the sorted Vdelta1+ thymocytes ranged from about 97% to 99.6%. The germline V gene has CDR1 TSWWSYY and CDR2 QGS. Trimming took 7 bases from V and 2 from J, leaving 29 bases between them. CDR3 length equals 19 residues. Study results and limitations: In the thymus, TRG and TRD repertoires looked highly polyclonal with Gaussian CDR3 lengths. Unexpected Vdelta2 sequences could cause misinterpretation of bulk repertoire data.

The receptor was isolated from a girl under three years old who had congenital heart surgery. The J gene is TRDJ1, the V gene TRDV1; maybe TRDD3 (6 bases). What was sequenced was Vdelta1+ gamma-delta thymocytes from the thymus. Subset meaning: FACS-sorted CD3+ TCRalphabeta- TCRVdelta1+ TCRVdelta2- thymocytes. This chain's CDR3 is CALVEAIGPGGLETDKLIF. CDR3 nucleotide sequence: TGTGCTCTTGTAGAGGCCATAGGGCCGGGGGGACTGGAGACCGATAAACTCATCTTT.